This T cell receptor beta chain was profiled in a study of blood T cell repertoires in COVID-19. Study-level background: Specimens from acute and convalescent COVID-19 originated in the United States, Italy and Spain. T cells, B-cell-depleted T cells, or PBMCs provided the cDNA or gDNA that served as material.

Trimming shortened V by 3 bases and J by 13 bases, and 15 bases separated the two germline ends. This CDR3 is 12 amino acids long. Germline V gene sequence: CDR1 GTSNPN, CDR2 SVGIG (reference sequence). The authors' processing: Estimation of nucleated cell counts relied on the amplification of reference gene primers. Some clones are missing from TCRdb's copy, which holds only in-frame ones; the method was immunoSEQ multiplex PCR. Clone size and the V and J calls come from that table; the DNA yielded D and trimming. The data contain about 170,000 clones, 80% to 95% of them seen just once; the ten biggest clones take up 3.5% to 5%.

Sequencing used peripheral blood. The rearrangement joins TRBV30 to TRBJ1-4; D unclear. This receptor was obtained from a woman in her fifties or sixties with acute or convalescent COVID-19. CDR3 loop: CAWSFLARGLFF. For the CDR3, the DNA is TGTGCCTGGAGCTTCCTGGCTCGTGGACTGTTTTTT.